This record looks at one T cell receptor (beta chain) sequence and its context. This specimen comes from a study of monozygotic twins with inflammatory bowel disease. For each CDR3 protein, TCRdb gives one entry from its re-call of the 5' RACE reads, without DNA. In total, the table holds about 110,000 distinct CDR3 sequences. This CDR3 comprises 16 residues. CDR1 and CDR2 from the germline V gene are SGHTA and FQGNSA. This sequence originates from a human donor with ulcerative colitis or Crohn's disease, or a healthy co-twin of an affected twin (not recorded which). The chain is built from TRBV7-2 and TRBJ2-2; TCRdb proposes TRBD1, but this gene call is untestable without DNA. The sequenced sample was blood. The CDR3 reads CASSYQQVSNTGELFF.